The entry below gives a single TCR beta chain sequence along with its context. This specimen comes from a study of blood T cell repertoires in COVID-19. In the study overall: COVID-19 samples, acute and convalescent, were from the United States, Italy and Spain. The cDNA or gDNA used as material had been derived from T cells, B-cell-depleted T cells, or PBMCs.

The CDR3 is 16 residues long. Germline lookup yields CDR1 SNHLY and CDR2 FYNNEI. The J segment lost 1 base and the V segment lost 3 bases, leaving 4 bases of the junction unmatched. Original data processing: The authors estimated nucleated cell counts from reference gene primer amplification. The method was immunoSEQ multiplex PCR; TCRdb's version includes in-frame clones alone and lacks a portion of them. V, J and clone size are taken as reported in that table, and D and trimming were inferred from the DNA itself. Of 90,000 or so clones detected, over 75% appear once; the ten largest clones hold about 23%.

The source material was peripheral blood. This chain uses TRBV2 with TRBJ2-1; 9 bases are a match to TRBD2. This sequence originates from an elderly man with active or convalescent COVID-19. The CDR3 spells CASSERRGGSYNEQFF. CDR3 nucleotide sequence: TGTGCCAGCAGTGAGAGGCGGGGGGGGTCCTACAATGAGCAGTTCTTC. The full variable domain, with the rest looked up from reference TRBV2 and TRBJ2-1, is EPEVTQTPSHQVTQMGQEVILRCVPISNHLYFYWYRQILGQKVEFLVSFYNNEISEKSEIFDDQFSVERPDGSNFTLKIRSTKLEDSAMYFCASSERRGGSYNEQFFGPGTRLTVL.